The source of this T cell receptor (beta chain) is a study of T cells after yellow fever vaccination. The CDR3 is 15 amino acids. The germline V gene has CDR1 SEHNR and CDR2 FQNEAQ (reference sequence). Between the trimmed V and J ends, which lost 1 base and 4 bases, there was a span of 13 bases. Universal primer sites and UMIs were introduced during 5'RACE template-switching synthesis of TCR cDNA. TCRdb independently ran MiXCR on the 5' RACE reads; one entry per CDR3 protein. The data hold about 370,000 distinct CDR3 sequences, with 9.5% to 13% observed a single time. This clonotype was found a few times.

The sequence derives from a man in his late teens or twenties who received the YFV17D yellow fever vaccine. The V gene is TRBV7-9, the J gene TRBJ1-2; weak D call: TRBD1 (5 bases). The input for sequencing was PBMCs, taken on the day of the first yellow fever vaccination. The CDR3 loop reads CASSLVLGPLYGYTF. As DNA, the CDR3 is TGTGCCAGCAGCTTAGTGCTGGGGCCCCTCTATGGCTACACCTTC.